Following are 10 T cell receptor beta chains from one sample sequenced in a study of blood T cells in healthy people across ages. Next came a second PCR, run for roughly 6 to 11 cycles, which used a sample-barcoded 5' primer along with a J-beta primer mix. TCRdb itself ran the 5' RACE reads through MiXCR, one entry per CDR3 protein. This repertoire shows under 2 million distinct CDR3 sequences, 34% found once; its top ten account for around 11%. The sample taken for sequencing was blood. The receptors originated from a woman aged 25 to 39 in good health.

The genes are TRBV9 and TRBJ2-7; D ambiguous. The V end lost 4 bases, the J end lost 0 bases, and 14 bases lay between the germline ends. Per germline, CDR1 SGDLS and CDR2 YYNGEE. This CDR3 region has 15 residues. The CDR3 reads CASSPYTTHSYEQYF. DNA for the CDR3: TGTGCCAGCAGCCCTTACACTACGCACTCCTACGAGCAGTACTTC.

This clonotype showed up just once. The genes are TRBV9 and TRBJ2-3; 16 nucleotides agree with TRBD2. V was clipped by 1 base and J by 5 bases; unmatched bases: 7. CDR3 length: 18 amino acids. Germline V gene lookup returns CDR1 SGDLS and CDR2 YYNGEE. The CDR3 nucleotides read TGTGCCAGCAGCGTAACCGGGACTAGCGGGGGGGCGAGAGATACGCAGTATTTT. Its translation: CASSVTGTSGGARDTQYF.

The rearrangement links TRBV11-2 to TRBJ2-4; 12 bases agree with TRBD2. This CDR3 has 17 amino acids. Per the germline V gene, CDR1 is SGHAT and CDR2 is FQNNGV. J gave up 0 bases and V 5 bases, and 5 bases lay outside the gene matches. The DNA for the CDR3 is TGTGCCAGCAGCCTCGGACTAGCGGGATCAGCCAAAAACATTCAGTACTTC. Protein product: CASSLGLAGSAKNIQYF. The full variable domain, completed using reference TRBV11-2 and TRBJ2-4, is EAGVAQSPRYKIIEKRQSVAFWCNPISGHATLYWYQQILGQGPKLLIQFQNNGVVDDSQLPKDRFSAERLKGVDSTLKIQPAKLEDSAVYLCASSLGLAGSAKNIQYFGAGTRLSVL.

The chain is built from TRBV5-1 and TRBJ2-5; 10 bases fit TRBD1. The better agreement between TRBJ2-7 and the DNA end casts doubt on the J call. The CDR3 is 16 amino acids. CDR1 is SGHRS and CDR2 is YFSETQ in the germline V gene. The DNA of the CDR3 is TGCGCCAGCAGCAAATCTCAGGGACAGGGGATTGGCGAGCAGTACTTC. Translated: CASSKSQGQGIGEQYF.

This clonotype turned up a few times. The rearrangement links TRBV5-4 to TRBJ2-1; D may match TRBD1 or TRBD2 (6 bases each). V dropped 2 bases and J dropped 1 base, with 13 bases sitting between them. The germline CDR1 and CDR2 sequences are SGHNT and YYREEE (reference sequence). The CDR3 runs to 16 residues. The CDR3 DNA sequence: TGTGCCAGCAGCTTACAGGGAGGTTTATCCTACAATGAGCAGTTCTTC. Amino acid sequence: CASSLQGGLSYNEQFF.

This chain connects TRBV20-1 to TRBJ1-5; possible D gene TRBD1, 5 bases. In germline, CDR1 is DFQATT, CDR2 SNEGSKA (reference sequence). CDR3 size: 14 residues. Trimming took off 6 bases at V and 0 bases at J, with 12 bases between the two ends. The CDR3 DNA follows: TGCAGTGCGGGGGGAGTTTATAGCAATCAGCCCCAGCATTTT. It is translated as CSAGGVYSNQPQHF.

The CDR3 bases are TGTGCCAGCAGCTTAGGGCCAGTCGGGAGTGGGGAGACCCAGTACTTC. Translating gives CASSLGPVGSGETQYF. The chain recombines TRBV7-7 with TRBJ2-5; D possibly corresponds to TRBD2 (6 bases). The CDR3 has 16 residues. Germline V gene data show CDR1 as SSHAT and CDR2 as FNYEAQ (reference sequence). Trimming removed 1 base at V and 5 bases at J, with 17 bases between.

The V and J genes are TRBV7-9 and TRBJ2-7; D gene unclear. Germline V CDR1 and CDR2: SEHNR, FQNEAQ (reference sequence). The CDR3 contains 14 residues. V was shortened by 2 bases and J by 2 bases, with 10 bases between the two germline ends. The CDR3 nucleotides are TGTGCCAGCAGCTTACCGAATGCTGCCTACGAGCAGTACTTC. This codes for CASSLPNAAYEQYF.

This clonotype was detected ten times or more. The chain has TRBV6-1 and TRBJ1-5; TRBD1 matches at 7 bases. V shed 2 bases, J shed 1 base, and the junction held 2 bases outside the gene matches. The V gene's germline CDR1 is MNHNS and CDR2 SASEGT. The CDR3 spans 15 residues. In DNA form, the CDR3 reads TGTGCCAGCAGTGAAAGGGGGCACAGCAATCAGCCCCAGCATTTT. Translating it yields CASSERGHSNQPQHF.

The V call is TRBV6-2 or TRBV6-3, the J call TRBJ2-7; the match to TRBD1 covers 7 bases. Germline V gene data show CDR1 as MNHEY and CDR2 as SVGEGT. The CDR3 is 12 residues long. The V segment lost 2 bases and the J segment 13 bases; nucleotides outside the gene matches: 8. The CDR3 nucleotides are TGTGCCAGCAGTTACGGGGACAGACCCCAATACTTC. This sequence encodes CASSYGDRPQYF.